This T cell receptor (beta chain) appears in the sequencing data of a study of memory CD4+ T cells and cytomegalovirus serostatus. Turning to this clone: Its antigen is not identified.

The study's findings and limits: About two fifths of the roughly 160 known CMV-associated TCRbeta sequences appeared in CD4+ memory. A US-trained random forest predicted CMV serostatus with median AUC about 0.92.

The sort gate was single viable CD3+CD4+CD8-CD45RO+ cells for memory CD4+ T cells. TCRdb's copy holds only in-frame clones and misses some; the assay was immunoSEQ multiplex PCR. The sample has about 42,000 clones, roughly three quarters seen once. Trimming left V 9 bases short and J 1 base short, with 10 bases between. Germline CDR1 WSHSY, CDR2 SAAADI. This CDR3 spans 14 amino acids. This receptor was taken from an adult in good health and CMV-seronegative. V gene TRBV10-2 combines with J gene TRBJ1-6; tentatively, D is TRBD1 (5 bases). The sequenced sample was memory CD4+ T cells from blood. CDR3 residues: CASRQLSYNSPLHF. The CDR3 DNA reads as TGCGCCAGTAGACAGTTATCCTATAATTCACCCCTCCACTTT.